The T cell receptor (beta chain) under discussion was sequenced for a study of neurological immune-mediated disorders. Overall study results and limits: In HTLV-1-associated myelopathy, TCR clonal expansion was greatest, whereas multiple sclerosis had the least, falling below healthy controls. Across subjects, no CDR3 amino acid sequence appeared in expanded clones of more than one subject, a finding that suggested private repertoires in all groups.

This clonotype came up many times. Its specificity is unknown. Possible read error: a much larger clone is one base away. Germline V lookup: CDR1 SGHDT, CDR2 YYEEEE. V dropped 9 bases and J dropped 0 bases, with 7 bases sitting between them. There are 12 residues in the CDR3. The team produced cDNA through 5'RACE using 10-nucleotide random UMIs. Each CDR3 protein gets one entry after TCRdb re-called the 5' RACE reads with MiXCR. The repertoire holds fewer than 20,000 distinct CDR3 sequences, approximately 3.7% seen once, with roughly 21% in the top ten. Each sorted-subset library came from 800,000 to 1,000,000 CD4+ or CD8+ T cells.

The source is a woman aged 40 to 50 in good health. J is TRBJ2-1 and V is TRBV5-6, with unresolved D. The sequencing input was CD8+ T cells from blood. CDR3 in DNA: TGTGCCAACATTAACTCCTACAATGAGCAGTTCTTC. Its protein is CANINSYNEQFF.